The 10 T cell receptor beta chains in this list originate from one sample, sequenced in a study of blood T cell repertoires in COVID-19. TCRdb keeps only in-frame clones here, not all; method: immunoSEQ multiplex PCR. The profile shows 110,000 to 150,000 clones, more than 80% of them singletons. Sequenced sample: peripheral blood. The receptor set was obtained from a human donor in a cohort sampled during active COVID-19.

The chain combines TRBV18 with TRBJ2-2; TRBD2 might be the D (5 bases). Germline lookup yields CDR1 KGHSH and CDR2 LQKENI. The CDR3 totals 16 residues. V shed 0 bases and J shed 0 bases, with 8 bases lying between them. Here the CDR3 reads CASSPPRGPNTGELFF. CDR3 DNA: TGTGCCAGCTCACCACCGCGAGGGCCGAACACCGGGGAGCTGTTTTTT.

This clone was counted once. The chain has TRBV4-3 and TRBJ1-3; D might be TRBD1 (6 bases). Germline CDR1 LGHNA, CDR2 YSLEER. CDR3 size: 14 residues. Trimming took 4 bases from V and 2 from J, leaving 9 bases between them. DNA for the CDR3: TGCGCCAGCAGCCTACAGGGCGCTGGAAACACCATATATTTT. Translating it yields CASSLQGAGNTIYF.

The sample holds one count of this clone. V and J are TRBV7-2 and TRBJ2-5; 10 positions agree with TRBD2. Germline values: CDR1 SGHTA, CDR2 FQGNSA. This CDR3 region has 13 residues. V lost 1 base and J lost 10; bases outside the gene matches: 3. The CDR3 sequence: CASSLVGLADQYF. The CDR3 coding sequence is TGTGCCAGCAGCTTAGTAGGACTAGCGGACCAGTACTTC.

V is TRBV6-2 or TRBV6-3 and J is TRBJ2-5; 9 bases are shared with TRBD2. The CDR3 sequence is 18 residues long. Germline V gene sequence: CDR1 MNHEY, CDR2 SVGEGT. Unmatched junction bases numbered 11, after V lost 0 bases and J lost 3 bases. The CDR3 loop is CASSYSGLASGVEETQYF. The CDR3 DNA reads as TGTGCCAGCAGTTACTCGGGATTGGCTAGCGGGGTTGAAGAGACCCAGTACTTC.

A note on this clone: At one of its ends the junction is not consistent with the germline gene, which may arise from a read error. The chain uses TRBV27 and TRBJ2-7, with 7 positions matching TRBD1. The CDR3 spans 16 residues. CDR1 is MNHEY, CDR2 SMNVEV, per germline (reference sequence). The CDR3 sequence is CASSLSGPDRSSEQYF. For the CDR3, the DNA is TGTGCCAGCAGTTTATCTGGGCCGGACAGGTCCTCCGAGCAGTACTTC.

V usage is TRBV5-1 and J usage is TRBJ2-6, with D uncertain. V shed 3 bases and J shed 4 bases, with 8 bases lying between them. CDR3 length: 14 residues. Germline V gene lookup returns CDR1 SGHRS and CDR2 YFSETQ. The CDR3 loop reads CASSSLTGANVLTF. As DNA, the CDR3 is TGCGCCAGCAGCTCCCTTACAGGGGCCAACGTCCTGACTTTC.

The chain combines TRBV19 with TRBJ2-5; D is unresolved. Germline V gives CDR1 LNHDA, CDR2 SQIVND (reference sequence). V was shortened by 0 bases and J by 2 bases, with 13 bases between the two germline ends. The CDR3 totals 16 residues. The CDR3 region is CASSIEPRSQQETQYF. The CDR3 DNA sequence: TGTGCCAGTAGTATAGAACCCAGGTCACAACAAGAGACCCAGTACTTC.

The CDR3 protein is CASSPRTSGWGGDTQYF. The CDR3 nucleotides read TGTGCCAGCAGCCCACGGACTAGCGGCTGGGGGGGAGATACGCAGTATTTT. The chain links TRBV28 to TRBJ2-3, with 10 positions matching TRBD2. Germline V gene sequence: CDR1 MDHEN, CDR2 SYDVKM. Trimming at V came to 6 bases and at J to 5 bases, leaving 14 bases not matched to a gene. CDR3 length: 17 amino acids. Using reference TRBV28 and TRBJ2-3 for the parts outside the CDR3, the full variable domain is DVKVTQSSRYLVKRTGEKVFLECVQDMDHENMFWYRQDPGLGLRLIYFSYDVKMKEKGDIPEGYSVSREKKERFSLILESASTNQTSMYLCASSPRTSGWGGDTQYFGPGTRLTVL.

The chain uses TRBV6-1 and TRBJ1-5; D is perhaps TRBD1 (6 bases). Per the germline V gene, CDR1 is MNHNS and CDR2 is SASEGT. V lost 2 bases to trimming and J lost 11 bases, with 22 bases between them. The CDR3 is made up of 16 amino acids. The CDR3 protein is CASSELEAGALSAQHF. The CDR3 nucleotides are TGTGCCAGCAGTGAACTTGAGGCAGGGGCGCTTTCGGCCCAGCATTTT.

The V call is TRBV7-6, the J call TRBJ2-5; the D gene is possibly TRBD1 (5 bases). Germline CDR1 and CDR2: SGHVS and FNYEAQ. This CDR3 is built from 14 residues. Trimming stripped 5 bases from V and 5 bases from J, with 15 bases between. The CDR3 region has the DNA TGTGCCAGCAGCCTCTCCAGGGTGAAGGAGACCCAGTACTTC. Translated, it gives CASSLSRVKETQYF. The full variable domain, rest sourced from reference TRBV7-6 and TRBJ2-5, is GAGVSQSPRYKVTKRGQDVALRCDPISGHVSLYWYRQALGQGPEFLTYFNYEAQQDKSGLPNDRFSAERPEGSISTLTIQRTEQRDSAMYRCASSLSRVKETQYFGPGTRLLVL.